This T cell receptor beta chain was found in a study of identical twins. This clonotype was counted a few times. Germline trimming cut 5 bases from V and 10 bases from J; bases unmatched to any gene: 8. This CDR3 contains 13 residues. Germline V CDR1 and CDR2: SEHNR, FQNEAQ (reference sequence). TCRdb redid the calling of the 5' RACE reads with MiXCR, one entry per CDR3 protein. This table holds more than 600,000 distinct CDR3 sequences, 15% to 20% found once. This sample also belongs to another study, concerning T cells expressing NK-cell markers. Per that paper: HCMV specificity of the expanded NKG2C+ T cell clones was not established.

V is TRBV7-9 and J is TRBJ2-1; 7 bases fit TRBD1. The sample taken for sequencing was PBMCs. The receptor was isolated from a woman aged 18-29 years in good health. The CDR3 DNA reads as TGTGCCAGCAGCAACACAGGGGACGTGGAGCAGTTCTTC. This gives the protein CASSNTGDVEQFF.